The rows below give T cell receptor beta chains drawn from one sample of a study of shared clonotypes between healthy human individuals. Only in-frame clones appear in the TCRdb table, and some are missing; sequencing was by immunoSEQ multiplex PCR. The sample carries roughly 2.2 million clones, over 90% recorded once. The sample taken for sequencing was naive CD4+ T cells from PBMCs. Every receptor here comes from a young man in good health. Some clones in this sample may be carry-over from other donors' samples. CDR3s include the opening cysteine and the closing phenylalanine or tryptophan. Fields, in order: clone size, D gene, J gene, V gene, CDR3 DNA, CDR3 protein. D genes are given only for firm matches. A row's size may be missing; if present it is once, few, many or a size class.

NA	TRBD1	TRBJ1-1	TRBV2	TGTGCCAGCGGACAGGCGATAAACACTGAAGCTTTCTTT	CASGQAINTEAFF
NA	TRBD2	TRBJ2-1	TRBV20-1	TGCAGGGCGCTAGCGGGAGGTGAGCAGTTCTTC	CRALAGGEQFF
NA	NA	TRBJ1-4	TRBV19	TGTGCCAGTAGTATAGCGGGAGAAAAACTGTTTTTT	CASSIAGEKLFF
NA	TRBD1	TRBJ1-4	TRBV11-2	TGTGCCAGCAGCCTAAACAGGGGGCTGGGTGAAAAACTGTTTTTT	CASSLNRGLGEKLFF
once	NA	TRBJ2-5	TRBV18	TGTGCCAGCTCACACGACTTCCAAGAGACCCAGTACTTC	CASSHDFQETQYF
NA	NA	TRBJ2-5	TRBV18	TGTGCCAGCTCACCACCGGGAGGAGGGCAAGAGACCCAGTACTTC	CASSPPGGGQETQYF
NA	NA	TRBJ2-5	TRBV5-4	TGTGCCAGCAGTTCCTCCCTGTCAGAGACCCAGTACTTC	CASSSSLSETQYF
few	NA	TRBJ1-5	TRBV7-6	TGTGCCAGCAGCTCAGGGCTTAGCAATCAGCCCCAGCATTTT	CASSSGLSNQPQHF
NA	NA	TRBJ2-3	TRBV5-1	TGCGCCAGCAGCGTTGGCTCGACAGGAACCTCGGATACGCAGTATTTT	CASSVGSTGTSDTQYF
NA	NA	TRBJ2-3	TRBV7-3	TGTGCCAGCAGCTTAGGGGCGGGCACAGATACGCAGTATTTT	CASSLGAGTDTQYF
NA	NA	TRBJ1-5	TRBV19	TGTGCCAGTAGCCCGAATGATATAATCGGCCAGCCCCAGCATTTT	CASSPNDIIGQPQHF
NA	NA	TRBJ2-2	TRBV4-3	TGCGCCAGCAGCCAAGATGGTAGTGCCGGGGAGCTGTTTTTT	CASSQDGSAGELFF
NA	NA	TRBJ1-4	TRBV5-1	TGCGCCAGCAGCCCGGACTTACACGCCAATGAAAAACTGTTTTTT	CASSPDLHANEKLFF
NA	TRBD2	TRBJ2-2	TRBV5-5	TGTGCCAGCAGCTTCGTCTCTAGCGGGAGTGTCACCGGGGAGCTGTTTTTT	CASSFVSSGSVTGELFF
NA	TRBD1	TRBJ2-7	TRBV7-2	TGTGCCAGCAGCACCGGGACAGTGAGCTCCTACGAGCAGTACTTC	CASSTGTVSSYEQYF
NA	NA	TRBJ1-2	TRBV28	TGTGCCAGCAGTAACCGGGACGGCATAGGCTACACCTTC	CASSNRDGIGYTF
NA	NA	TRBJ2-5	TRBV5-1	TGCGCCAGCAGCTTAAAGCTAGGGGCTGAGACCCAGTACTTC	CASSLKLGAETQYF
NA	TRBD1	TRBJ1-2	TRBV7-6	TGTGCCAGCAGCCCCCGGGACAGGCAGCACGGGAGTGGCTACACCTTC	CASSPRDRQHGSGYTF
NA	TRBD1	TRBJ2-7	TRBV27	TGTGCCAGCAAGGACAGGGTCCACGAGCAGTACTTC	CASKDRVHEQYF
NA	TRBD1	TRBJ2-5	TRBV7-2	TGTGCCAGCAGCTTAGCCTCGGGGACAGGCGTCCAAGAGACCCAGTACTTC	CASSLASGTGVQETQYF
once	TRBD2	TRBJ2-7	TRBV20-1	TGCAGTGCGCTAGCGGACTACGAGCAGTACTTC	CSALADYEQYF
NA	NA	TRBJ2-6	TRBV28	TGTGCCAGCAGTCTAAGGGTCTCTGGGGCCAACGTCCTGACTTTC	CASSLRVSGANVLTF
NA	NA	TRBJ1-1	TRBV28	TGTGCCAGCAGTCGGAGAAGGGGAGTCTGGGAGAAAGCTTTCTTT	CASSRRRGVWEKAFF
NA	NA	TRBJ1-2	TRBV4-2	TGTGCCAGCAGCCAAGAGGGGAATACTAACTATGGCTACACCTTC	CASSQEGNTNYGYTF
NA	NA	TRBJ1-4	TRBV15	TGTGCCACCGCTGGACAGTTGGCTAATGAAAAACTGTTTTTT	CATAGQLANEKLFF
NA	NA	TRBJ2-7	TRBV20-1	TGCAGTGCTAGAGATAGACCTAGCTTCTACTTC	CSARDRPSFYF
NA	NA	TRBJ1-1	TRBV11-3	TGTGCCAGCAGCTTAGGCCTTGGAGGGTCGGCTTTCTTT	CASSLGLGGSAFF
NA	NA	TRBJ2-1	TRBV5-1	TGCGCCAGCAGGGTCACAGTGAGCTCCTACAATGAGCAGTTCTTC	CASRVTVSSYNEQFF
NA	NA	TRBJ1-1	TRBV27	TGTGCCAGCAGTTTATTAAGGAGCACTGAAGCTTTCTTT	CASSLLRSTEAFF
NA	TRBD1	TRBJ1-2	TRBV6-5	TGTGCCAGCAGGGCCGGGACAGGATACTATGGCTACACCTTC	CASRAGTGYYGYTF
NA	NA	TRBJ2-6	TRBV27	TGTGCCAGCAGGGGGATAGGCTCTGGGGCCAACGTCCTGACTTTC	CASRGIGSGANVLTF
once	NA	TRBJ2-7	TRBV28	TGTGCCAGCAGTTCCCAAGGGGGACTTCCAACCTACGAGCAGTACTTC	CASSSQGGLPTYEQYF
NA	TRBD2	TRBJ2-3	TRBV30	TGTGCCTCGAGACCCAGCGGGAGCGGGGCAGATACGCAGTATTTT	CASRPSGSGADTQYF
few	TRBD1	TRBJ2-2	TRBV7-9	TGTGCCAGCGGCCCCAGGGGGACGAACACCGGGGAGCTGTTTTTT	CASGPRGTNTGELFF
NA	NA	TRBJ2-7	TRBV5-1	TGCGCCAGCAGCTTGGCCGATGGGGCCGGGCAGTACTTC	CASSLADGAGQYF
NA	TRBD2	TRBJ2-7	TRBV7-2	TGTGCCAGCAGCAACCCAATCAGTAGCGGGAGGGCCCGGTCCTACGAGCAGTACTTC	CASSNPISSGRARSYEQYF